The clone carrying this T cell receptor (beta chain) has just one count. In the original analysis: From reference gene primer amplification, estimates of nucleated cell counts were derived. The repertoire was sequenced with immunoSEQ multiplex PCR; TCRdb's copy has only in-frame clones and lacks some. For V, J and clone size, that table is used; D and trimming come from the DNA. The sample lists nearly 200,000 clones; roughly 90% were seen once. These data originate in a study of blood T cell repertoires in COVID-19. Study summary: The samples span acute and convalescent COVID-19 from the United States, Italy and Spain. Nucleic acid was either cDNA or gDNA, and it came from T cells, B-cell-depleted T cells, or PBMCs.

Trimming shortened V by 0 bases and J by 2 bases, and 8 bases separated the two germline ends. In germline, CDR1 is LGHNA, CDR2 YSLEER. The CDR3 extends over 14 amino acids. The chain joins TRBV4-3 to TRBJ2-7; possibly TRBD1 for D (6 bases). The sequencing input was peripheral blood. The sequence was obtained from a woman aged 40 to 55 who had recovered from COVID-19. In DNA form, the CDR3 reads TGCGCCAGCAGCCAAGATGGGGGCCCCTACGAGCAGTACTTC. Its protein is CASSQDGGPYEQYF.